This T cell receptor (beta chain) was captured in a study of cytomegalovirus exposure and HLA in healthy donors. V lost 7 bases, J lost 12 bases, and 6 bases stayed unmatched. This CDR3 region has 13 residues. Germline V gene lookup returns CDR1 SNHLY and CDR2 FYNNEI. 60 Vbeta and 13 Jbeta primers were used in PCR. Method: immunoSEQ multiplex PCR; TCRdb's copy keeps in-frame clones and lacks some. Among about 150,000 clones listed, roughly 80% were seen once. The chain combines TRBV2 with TRBJ2-6, with 10 bases matching TRBD1. The origin of this receptor is a male donor in good health and CMV-seronegative. Sequencing input: PBMCs. In DNA form, the CDR3 reads TGTGCCAGCAATTCGGACAGGGGGGGCGTCCTGACTTTC. Translation: CASNSDRGGVLTF.